Sequencing of this T cell receptor beta chain was carried out in a study of vaccination effects on CD4 cells after COVID-19 (dated by TCRdb to 2021 to 2024). Turning to the overall study: The ViraFEST assay stimulated PBMC with viral peptide pools and then used TCR sequencing to identify antigen-specific CD4+ T cell clonotypes by expansion. Cultures from other donors in the study were sequenced with the Oncomine TCR Beta short-read assay on an Illumina iSeq 100. The study compared SARS-CoV-2 spike-specific CD4+ TCR repertoires before and after mRNA vaccination in COVID-19 convalescent patients and infection-naive vaccine recipients. Over 1.5 million PBMC per well were cultured with 10 ug/ml peptides in IMDM containing roughly 5% human AB serum, 8.5 to 10 IU/ml IL-2 and gentamicin. The full study included 9 to 10 COVID-19 convalescent patients and a few SARS-CoV-2-naive healthy vaccine recipients. Two doses of either the BNT162b2 or the mRNA-1273 mRNA SARS-CoV-2 vaccine were administered to participants.

Libraries were constructed by the immunoSEQ multiplex PCR assay. DNA from the cultured, isolated CD4+ T cells was subjected to TCR beta CDR3 sequencing. The published analysis was carried out like this. Non-productive TCR sequences were removed, reads were trimmed to the CDR3 region, and CDR3s of at least 7 amino acids were retained. Antigen-specific clonotypes were identified using the MANAFEST web app by comparison of expansion in peptide wells against reference cultures. Positive clones required FDR<0.05 expansion versus reference and all other wells, odds ratio above 5, and frequency above 0.1% in two replicate wells. Clonotypes significantly expanded in SARS-CoV-2 spike wells and in at least one common cold coronavirus spike condition were defined as cross-reactive. Using the stringdist R package, CDR3 similarity was measured by Levenshtein distance, and unrooted trees were constructed with ape in R 3.6.1. TCRdb provides this immuneACCESS table in a form limited to in-frame rearrangements. Some clones are lacking; in checked studies, under half of them reflect an unresolved V gene, and why the rest are absent is not known. V and J calls and clone size follow that table, whereas D and trimming were derived from the DNA. The sample records about 37,000 clones, around 74% of which are singletons. 3% of the sample is in the top ten clones.

Notes on this clone: Its antigen remains unidentified. No qualities accompany the bases; no much larger clone lies one base away.

After around eleven days of culture, CD4+ T cells were isolated with the EasySep CD4+ T cell isolation kit. Healthy vaccine recipients had no prior SARS-CoV-2 infection, confirmed by negative nucleocapsid antibodies before and after vaccination. Half of the culture medium was replaced with fresh IL-2-containing medium on days 3 and 7. Unless noted otherwise, every peptide stimulation condition was cultured in triplicate wells. PBMC were separated from whole blood using Ficoll-Paque Plus gradient centrifugation and were then either cryopreserved at -140C or used fresh. The QIAamp micro DNA kit was used to extract genomic DNA from the cultured CD4+ T cells. What the research found in general, with its limitations: The study was limited by a small number of convalescent patients, and early post-infection timepoints were lacking. In healthy vaccine recipients, vaccine-induced clones were almost all SARS-CoV-2 mono-reactive, with only 1 of 255 being cross-reactive with common cold coronaviruses. Marked clonal contraction was observed in both infection-induced and vaccine-induced clones at late post-vaccination timepoints, consistent with waning T cell responses.

This TCR came from a human donor who received a COVID-19 vaccine. The sample in question was CD4+ T cells from PBMCs cultured without peptide, obtained before COVID-19 vaccination.

The bases are TGTGCCAGCAGGGAAACCGGGACCCAGGGAAAGAACACCGGGGAGCTGTTTTTT. The translation is CASRETGTQGKNTGELFF. The rearranged segments are TRBV7-9 and TRBJ2-2, with the D segment possibly TRBD1 or TRBD2, each aligning over 5 bases. The CDR3 covers 18 residues, taking in both the cysteine and the phenylalanine. Just CDR3 DNA is preserved here, 54 bases in frame from base 1. The germline V gene encodes CDR1 SEHNR and CDR2 FQNEAQ (reference sequence). The germline ends are 21 bases apart after V is trimmed by 6 bases and J by 1 base.